This paragraph reports one TCR beta chain. It lacks a known antigen. One base away there is no much larger clone; base qualities are not given. The sample comes from a study of vaccination and CD4 T cells after COVID-19 (dated by TCRdb to the early 2020s). For context, the study as a whole: Convalescent patients had a positive SARS-CoV-2 result on nasal swab PCR, and of these patients, under ten had mild disease and one had severe disease. Three convalescent patients gave samples both early after vaccination (day 14) and late after vaccination (days 161 to 241). In the convalescent cohort there were six males and four females, among whom were two Hispanic individuals, seven Caucasians, two Asians and one multiracial person. Post-COVID blood samples were collected from convalescent patients a median of approximately 93 days after diagnosis, with a range of roughly 30 to 161 days. Two doses of either the Pfizer-BioNTech BNT162b2 vaccine (n=8) or the Moderna mRNA-1273 vaccine (n=2) were administered to participants. The spike-specific CD4+ TCR repertoire was compared before and after mRNA vaccination in about nine COVID-19 convalescent patients and a handful of infection-naive healthy vaccine recipients. For stimulating the cultures, overlapping spike peptide pools were used, derived from SARS-CoV-2 as well as from the common cold coronaviruses HCoV-NL63, HCoV-OC43 and HCoV-229E. Control cultures received a CEFX viral epitope pool as the positive control, an HIV-1 Nef peptide pool as the negative control, or no peptide. Post-vaccine blood samples were obtained a median of around 74 days after the second vaccine dose, with a range of roughly 13 to 250 days. The full study reports these points: Relatively few convalescent patients were included in the study, and early timepoints after natural infection were not analyzed. Among the post-vaccine SARS-CoV-2-reactive clones in convalescent patients, a median about 87% showed up only after vaccination, which suggests vaccine-specific priming. The median number of SARS-CoV-2-reactive clonotypes rose from 21 after infection to around 40 after vaccination, but the change was not significant. Of the vaccine-specific clones found in convalescent patients, nearly all (304 of 307) were mono-reactive for SARS-CoV-2 spike instead of being cross-reactive with common cold coronaviruses.

The meaning of the sample's time point label: late sampling 161 to 241 days after vaccination in a few convalescent patients. According to the study, the label for this sample's treatment or condition signals: approximately nine-day PBMC culture with coronavirus spike peptide pools or control peptides (ViraFEST assay). To expand antigen-specific T cells with peptide pools and then pick out the expanded clonotypes through TCR sequencing, the study relied on the ViraFEST assay. Positive SARS-CoV-2 PCR tests in the convalescent patients dated from March to December 2020, before Alpha, Beta and Delta variants emerged in the United States. Each well held two million PBMCs cultured with roughly 10 ug/ml peptide pools in IMDM containing around 4.5% human AB serum and around 10 IU/ml IL-2. On days 3 and 7, half of the culture medium was replaced with fresh IL-2-containing medium. Once the cells had been in culture for around 10 days, the EasySep CD4+ T cell isolation kit was used to isolate CD4+ T cells by negative selection. Ficoll-Paque Plus gradient centrifugation was used to isolate PBMCs from whole blood, and the isolated PBMCs were then either used fresh or cryopreserved at -140C. Each culture condition was generally run in triplicate wells.

The V and J ends are trimmed by 9 bases and 6 bases, leaving 13 bases between them. The germline V gene sets CDR1 to MDHEN and CDR2 to SYDVKM. From the cysteine through the phenylalanine, the CDR3 covers 12 amino acids. The entry retains the CDR3 DNA only, 36 bases that are in frame from base 1. Receptor libraries were prepared by PCR. DNA from cultured CD4+ T cells underwent TCR sequencing with the Oncomine TCR Beta short-read assay at the Johns Hopkins FTIC core. The QIAamp micro DNA kit was used to extract genomic DNA from the cultured CD4+ T cells. Oncomine TCR Beta libraries from cultured CD4+ T cells were pooled using unique dual indexes and sequenced on an Illumina iSeq 100. The authors' pipeline ran thus. Non-productive sequences were filtered out, and CDR3s that did not start with C, did not end with F or W, or were shorter than 7 amino acids were discarded. Antigen-specific clonotypes were identified with the MANAFEST web application by comparing peptide-stimulated wells with reference and other culture wells. An FDR below 0.05, an odds ratio above 5, and a productive frequency above 0.1% in at least two of three replicate wells were required for clones to be considered positive. Cross-reactive clonotypes were defined as significantly expanded in both SARS-CoV-2 spike wells and at least one common cold coronavirus spike condition. CDR3 homology was assessed with Levenshtein distances (stringdist) and unrooted phylogenetic trees (ape) in R version 3.6.1. TCRdb reworked the public reads: Q25 trimming with fastp, MiXCR clone assembly, productive beta chains retained. Entries are consolidated by CDR3 protein sequence, retaining the most common genes and DNA. The V and J calls were determined by TCRdb, not by the authors. The sample profile shows approximately 24,000 distinct CDR3 sequences; about two fifths of them were found once. The ten biggest clones cover approximately 4% of the sample.

The sequencing here drew on CD4+ T cells from blood, cultured in vitro, taken about 7 months after SARS-CoV-2 vaccination. The sequence was collected from a human donor who had recovered from COVID-19. The chain was built from TRBV28 and TRBJ2-3, and perhaps TRBD2 as D gene, on 5 matching bases. CDR3 protein: CASRGAPDTQYF. The bases are TGTGCCAGTCGGGGAGCCCCCGATACGCAGTATTTT.